This is a list of T cell receptor beta chains from one sample in a study of blood T cell repertoires in COVID-19. Profiling relied on immunoSEQ multiplex PCR, and the TCRdb table lists in-frame clones only, not all of them. Among 190,000 or so clones listed, about 90% were seen once. Sequences were obtained from peripheral blood. The receptors were sampled from a woman in her seventies with acute or convalescent COVID-19. CDR3s include the opening cysteine and the closing phenylalanine or tryptophan. The D gene is left open where the match is weak. Rows may omit the clone size; those that give it use once, few, many or a size class.

CDR3: CASSVSYEQYF
DNA: TGTGCCAGCAGTGTGAGCTACGAGCAGTACTTC
D: NA
J: TRBJ2-7
V: TRBV25-1
size: NA

CDR3: CASSWARDRTSNQPQHF
DNA: TGTGCCAGCTCATGGGCCCGGGACAGGACAAGCAATCAGCCCCAGCATTTT
D: TRBD1
J: TRBJ1-5
V: TRBV18
size: NA

CDR3: CASSYLTERKGYTF
DNA: TGTGCCAGCAGTTACTTGACAGAAAGGAAGGGCTACACCTTC
D: NA
J: TRBJ1-2
V: TRBV6-5
size: once

CDR3: CASSEGLAKNIQYF
DNA: TGTGCCAGCTCTGAAGGACTAGCCAAAAACATTCAGTACTTC
D: NA
J: TRBJ2-4
V: TRBV18
size: NA

CDR3: CASSLAGETGLFF
DNA: TGCGCCAGCAGCTTGGCCGGGGAGACAGGGTTGTTCTTC
D: TRBD1
J: TRBJ2-1
V: TRBV5-1
size: NA

CDR3: CASSSFGSRVGYYGYTF
DNA: TGTGCCAGCAGCTCCTTTGGTAGCAGGGTAGGCTACTATGGCTACACCTTC
D: NA
J: TRBJ1-2
V: TRBV7-9
size: NA

CDR3: CASSAGTAVIQNTEAFF
DNA: TGTGCCAGCAGTGCAGGGACAGCCGTTATTCAGAACACTGAAGCTTTCTTT
D: TRBD1
J: TRBJ1-1
V: TRBV6-1
size: NA

CDR3: CASSELAGLGNEQFF
DNA: TGCGCCAGCAGCGAACTAGCGGGCCTTGGGAATGAGCAGTTCTTC
D: TRBD2
J: TRBJ2-1
V: TRBV5-1
size: NA

CDR3: CASSPKGQGAYQPQHF
DNA: TGTGCCAGCTCACCAAAGGGACAGGGGGCTTATCAGCCCCAGCATTTT
D: TRBD1
J: TRBJ1-5
V: TRBV18
size: few

CDR3: CASSLVVGGQSGYTF
DNA: TGTGCCAGCAGCTTAGTAGTGGGGGGACAGTCAGGCTACACCTTC
D: TRBD1
J: TRBJ1-2
V: TRBV7-6
size: NA

CDR3: CASSPELDDYNEQFF
DNA: TGTGCCAGCTCACCTGAACTAGACGACTACAATGAGCAGTTCTTC
D: NA
J: TRBJ2-1
V: TRBV18
size: NA

CDR3: CASSTRQGTVTGELFF
DNA: TGTGCCAGCAGCACCCGACAGGGAACGGTCACCGGGGAGCTGTTTTTT
D: TRBD1
J: TRBJ2-2
V: TRBV7-2
size: once

CDR3: CASRNRGGYGYTF
DNA: TGTGCCAGCAGGAACAGGGGAGGCTATGGCTACACCTTC
D: TRBD1
J: TRBJ1-2
V: TRBV6-6
size: NA

CDR3: CASSLGSLAGVGDNEQFF
DNA: TGCGCCAGCAGCTTGGGATCTCTAGCGGGAGTCGGCGACAATGAGCAGTTCTTC
D: TRBD2
J: TRBJ2-1
V: TRBV5-1
size: NA

CDR3: CASSTDRGPWETQYF
DNA: TGTGCCAGCAGTACCGACAGGGGGCCGTGGGAGACCCAGTACTTC
D: TRBD1
J: TRBJ2-5
V: TRBV6-2/TRBV6-3
size: NA

CDR3: CASSHRLAGENTQYF
DNA: TGCGCCAGCAGCCACAGACTAGCGGGAGAGAATACGCAGTATTTT
D: TRBD2
J: TRBJ2-3
V: TRBV4-3
size: NA

CDR3: CASSSQLAGVHEQYF
DNA: TGCGCCAGCAGCTCCCAGCTAGCGGGAGTCCACGAGCAGTACTTC
D: TRBD2
J: TRBJ2-7
V: TRBV5-1
size: NA

CDR3: CSVVRDREAFF
DNA: TGCAGCGTTGTCCGGGACAGAGAAGCTTTCTTT
D: TRBD1
J: TRBJ1-1
V: TRBV29-1
size: NA

CDR3: CASSPTGSPNQPQHF
DNA: TGTGCCAGCAGTCCCACAGGGTCCCCAAATCAGCCCCAGCATTTT
D: NA
J: TRBJ1-5
V: TRBV6-2/TRBV6-3
size: NA

CDR3: CASSPATNEKLFF
DNA: TGTGCCAGTAGTCCTGCAACTAATGAAAAACTGTTTTTT
D: NA
J: TRBJ1-4
V: TRBV19
size: NA

CDR3: CATSDLNGNEQYF
DNA: TGTGCCACCAGTGATTTAAACGGGAACGAGCAGTACTTC
D: NA
J: TRBJ2-7
V: TRBV24-1
size: NA

CDR3: CASSLAGQGAYEQYF
DNA: TGTGCCAGCAGCTTGGCCGGACAGGGTGCCTACGAGCAGTACTTC
D: TRBD1
J: TRBJ2-7
V: TRBV5-6
size: NA

CDR3: CASRRDLASEQYF
DNA: TGTGCCAGCAGGCGGGACTTAGCATCCGAGCAGTACTTC
D: NA
J: TRBJ2-7
V: TRBV6-5
size: NA

CDR3: CASSPRTGDGYTF
DNA: TGTGCCAGCAGCCCCAGGACAGGGGATGGCTACACCTTC
D: TRBD1
J: TRBJ1-2
V: TRBV5-5
size: NA

CDR3: CASSLKEAVKLFF
DNA: TGTGCCAGCAGCCTGAAAGAAGCCGTTAAGCTGTTTTTT
D: NA
J: TRBJ2-2
V: TRBV7-6
size: NA

CDR3: CASSPRTSGRNNEQFF
DNA: TGCGCCAGCAGCCCCCGGACTAGCGGGAGGAACAATGAGCAGTTCTTC
D: TRBD2
J: TRBJ2-1
V: TRBV4-1
size: NA

CDR3: CAGGLGQGTYEQYF
DNA: TGTGCCGGGGGATTGGGACAGGGTACCTACGAGCAGTACTTC
D: TRBD1
J: TRBJ2-7
V: TRBV2
size: NA

CDR3: CATSRDRVANEQFF
DNA: TGTGCCACCAGCAGAGACAGGGTCGCAAATGAGCAGTTCTTC
D: NA
J: TRBJ2-1
V: TRBV15
size: NA

CDR3: CASSGLGRGQTGELFF
DNA: TGTGCCAGCAGTGGGCTTGGCAGGGGGCAAACCGGGGAGCTGTTTTTT
D: TRBD1
J: TRBJ2-2
V: TRBV6-1
size: NA

CDR3: CASSLKTGGSYNEQFF
DNA: TGTGCCAGCAGCCTCAAGACAGGGGGCTCCTACAATGAGCAGTTCTTC
D: TRBD1
J: TRBJ2-1
V: TRBV11-1
size: once

CDR3: CASSFSGGAGEQYF
DNA: TGTGCCAGCAGCTTTAGCGGGGGGGCCGGCGAGCAGTACTTC
D: TRBD2
J: TRBJ2-7
V: TRBV7-9
size: NA

CDR3: CASTKGGYNSPLHF
DNA: TGTGCCAGCACGAAAGGGGGCTATAATTCACCCCTCCACTTT
D: NA
J: TRBJ1-6
V: TRBV6-5
size: NA

CDR3: CASSYSPGQSYEQYF
DNA: TGTGCCAGCAGTTACTCTCCGGGACAATCCTACGAGCAGTACTTC
D: NA
J: TRBJ2-7
V: TRBV6-5
size: NA

CDR3: CASIAEIVAEAFF
DNA: TGTGCCAGCATCGCGGAAATAGTGGCTGAAGCTTTCTTT
D: NA
J: TRBJ1-1
V: TRBV6-5
size: NA

CDR3: CASSFGDTTTEAFF
DNA: TGTGCCAGCAGTTTTGGGGACACAACAACTGAAGCTTTCTTT
D: NA
J: TRBJ1-1
V: TRBV27
size: NA

CDR3: CASSWGLSETQYF
DNA: TGTGCCAGCAGCTGGGGCCTATCGGAGACCCAGTACTTC
D: NA
J: TRBJ2-5
V: TRBV7-9
size: NA

CDR3: CASSPQGDKANYGYTF
DNA: TGTGCCAGCAGCCCGCAGGGGGACAAAGCCAACTATGGCTACACCTTC
D: TRBD1
J: TRBJ1-2
V: TRBV7-8
size: NA

CDR3: CASRADNYEQYF
DNA: TGCGCCAGTAGAGCCGATAACTACGAGCAGTACTTC
D: NA
J: TRBJ2-7
V: TRBV5-1
size: once

CDR3: CASSFQLLSNYGYTF
DNA: TGTGCCAGCAGTTTCCAACTCCTCTCTAACTATGGCTACACCTTC
D: NA
J: TRBJ1-2
V: TRBV6-5
size: NA

CDR3: CASSGSGLAGARGYEQYF
DNA: TGTGCCAGCAGTGGCTCGGGACTAGCGGGAGCAAGGGGTTATGAGCAGTACTTC
D: TRBD2
J: TRBJ2-7
V: TRBV28
size: NA

CDR3: CASSLAGSSGGYTF
DNA: TGCGCCAGCAGCTTGGCAGGGTCGAGTGGTGGCTACACCTTC
D: NA
J: TRBJ1-2
V: TRBV5-1
size: NA

CDR3: CASTTGTGKSDTQYF
DNA: TGTGCCAGTACCACCGGGACAGGCAAATCAGATACGCAGTATTTT
D: TRBD1
J: TRBJ2-3
V: TRBV19
size: NA

CDR3: CASSLRAGGSGNTIYF
DNA: TGTGCCAGCAGCTTAAGGGCAGGGGGCTCTGGAAACACCATATATTTT
D: TRBD1
J: TRBJ1-3
V: TRBV7-2
size: NA

CDR3: CATSQGTENSPLHF
DNA: TGTGCCACCAGCCAAGGGACAGAGAATTCACCCCTCCACTTT
D: TRBD1
J: TRBJ1-6
V: TRBV24-1
size: NA

CDR3: CASSARADNSPLHF
DNA: TGTGCCAGCAGCGCCCGAGCGGATAATTCACCCCTCCACTTT
D: NA
J: TRBJ1-6
V: TRBV9
size: few

CDR3: CASSLEGQVFGKLFF
DNA: TGCGCCAGCAGCCTGGAGGGACAGGTCTTTGGAAAACTGTTTTTT
D: TRBD1
J: TRBJ1-4
V: TRBV5-1
size: NA

CDR3: CASSILRGTGNTIYF
DNA: TGTGCCAGTAGTATCCTCAGAGGGACTGGAAACACCATATATTTT
D: NA
J: TRBJ1-3
V: TRBV19
size: NA

CDR3: CASSLPQGTETQYF
DNA: TGCGCCAGCAGCTTGCCTCAGGGTACGGAGACCCAGTACTTC
D: NA
J: TRBJ2-5
V: TRBV5-1
size: NA

CDR3: CAGGARYTGELFF
DNA: TGTGCCGGAGGGGCTCGGTACACCGGGGAGCTGTTTTTT
D: NA
J: TRBJ2-2
V: TRBV28
size: NA

CDR3: CSVDHGSGNTIYF
DNA: TGCAGCGTTGACCACGGCTCTGGAAACACCATATATTTT
D: NA
J: TRBJ1-3
V: TRBV29-1
size: few

CDR3: CASSLPPLEAYGYTF
DNA: TGTGCCAGCAGTTTACCCCCTCTGGAGGCCTATGGCTACACCTTC
D: NA
J: TRBJ1-2
V: TRBV28
size: once

CDR3: CASSLNGAGELFF
DNA: TGTGCCAGCAGTTTAAACGGGGCCGGGGAGCTGTTTTTT
D: NA
J: TRBJ2-2
V: TRBV12-3/TRBV12-4
size: NA